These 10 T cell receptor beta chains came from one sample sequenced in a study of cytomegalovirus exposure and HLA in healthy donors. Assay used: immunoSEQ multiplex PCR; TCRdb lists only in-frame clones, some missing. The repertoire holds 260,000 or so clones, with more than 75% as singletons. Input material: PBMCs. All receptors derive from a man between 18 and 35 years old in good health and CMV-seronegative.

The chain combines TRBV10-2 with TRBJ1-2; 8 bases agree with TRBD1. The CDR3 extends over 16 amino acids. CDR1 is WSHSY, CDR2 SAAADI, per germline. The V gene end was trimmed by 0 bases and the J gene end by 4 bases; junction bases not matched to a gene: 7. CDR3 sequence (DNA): TGCGCCAGCAGTGAGTCAGGGGGACAGGCGGTCTATGGCTACACCTTC. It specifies CASSESGGQAVYGYTF.

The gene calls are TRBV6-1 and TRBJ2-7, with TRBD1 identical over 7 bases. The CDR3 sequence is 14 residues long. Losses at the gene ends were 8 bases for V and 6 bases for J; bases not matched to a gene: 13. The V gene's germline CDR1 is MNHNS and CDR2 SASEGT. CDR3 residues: CASLLFQGVGEQYF. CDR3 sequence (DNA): TGTGCCAGCTTACTCTTCCAGGGGGTAGGCGAGCAGTACTTC.

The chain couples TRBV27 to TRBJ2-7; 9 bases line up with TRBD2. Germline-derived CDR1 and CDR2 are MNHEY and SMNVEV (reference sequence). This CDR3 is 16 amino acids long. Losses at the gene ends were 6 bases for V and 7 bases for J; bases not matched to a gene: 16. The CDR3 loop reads CASSTAQLAGSREQYF. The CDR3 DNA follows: TGTGCCAGCAGCACGGCACAACTAGCGGGCTCGCGTGAGCAGTACTTC.

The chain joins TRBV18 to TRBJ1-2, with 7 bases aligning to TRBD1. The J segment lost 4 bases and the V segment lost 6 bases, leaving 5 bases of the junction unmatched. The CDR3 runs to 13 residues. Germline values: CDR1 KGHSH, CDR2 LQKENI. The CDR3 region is CASSVGQLYGYTF. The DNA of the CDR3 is TGTGCCAGCTCCGTGGGACAGCTCTATGGCTACACCTTC.

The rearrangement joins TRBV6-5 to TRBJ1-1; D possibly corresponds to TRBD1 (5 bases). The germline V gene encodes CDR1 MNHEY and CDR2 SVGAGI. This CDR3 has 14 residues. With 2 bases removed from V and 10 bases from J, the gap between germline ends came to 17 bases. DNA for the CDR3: TGTGCCAGCAGTTACCCTTACGCGACAGATAGAGCTTTCTTT. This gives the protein CASSYPYATDRAFF.

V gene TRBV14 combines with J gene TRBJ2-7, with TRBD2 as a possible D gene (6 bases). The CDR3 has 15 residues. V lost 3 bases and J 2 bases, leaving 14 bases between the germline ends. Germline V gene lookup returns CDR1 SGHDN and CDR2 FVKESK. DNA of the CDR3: TGTGCCAGCAGCCACGGCTGGGGCGGGACCTACGAGCAGTACTTC. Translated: CASSHGWGGTYEQYF.

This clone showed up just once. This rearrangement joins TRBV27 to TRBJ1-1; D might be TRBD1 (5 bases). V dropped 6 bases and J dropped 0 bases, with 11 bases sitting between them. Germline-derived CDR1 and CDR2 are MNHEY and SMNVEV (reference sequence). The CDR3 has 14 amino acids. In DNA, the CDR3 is TGTGCCAGCAGCCCTAGGGGCATGAACACTGAAGCTTTCTTT. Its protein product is CASSPRGMNTEAFF.

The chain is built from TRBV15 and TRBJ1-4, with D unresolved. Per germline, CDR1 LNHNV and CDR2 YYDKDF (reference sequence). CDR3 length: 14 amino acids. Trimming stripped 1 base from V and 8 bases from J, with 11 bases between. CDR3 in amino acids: CATSRVRGGEKLFF. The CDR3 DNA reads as TGTGCCACCAGCAGAGTTCGGGGTGGGGAAAAACTGTTTTTT.

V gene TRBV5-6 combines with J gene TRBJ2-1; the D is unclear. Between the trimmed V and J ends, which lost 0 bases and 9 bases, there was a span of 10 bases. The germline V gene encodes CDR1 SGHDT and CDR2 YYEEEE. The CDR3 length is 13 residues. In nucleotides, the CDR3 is TGTGCCAGCAGCTTGGGACTTCTCGGTGAGCAGTTCTTC. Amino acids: CASSLGLLGEQFF.

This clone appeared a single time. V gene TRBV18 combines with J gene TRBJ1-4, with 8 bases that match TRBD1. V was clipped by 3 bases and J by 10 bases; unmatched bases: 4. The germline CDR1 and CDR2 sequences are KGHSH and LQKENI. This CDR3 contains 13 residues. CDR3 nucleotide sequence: TGTGCCAGCTCACCGGGACAGGACGGAAAACTGTTTTTT. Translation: CASSPGQDGKLFF.